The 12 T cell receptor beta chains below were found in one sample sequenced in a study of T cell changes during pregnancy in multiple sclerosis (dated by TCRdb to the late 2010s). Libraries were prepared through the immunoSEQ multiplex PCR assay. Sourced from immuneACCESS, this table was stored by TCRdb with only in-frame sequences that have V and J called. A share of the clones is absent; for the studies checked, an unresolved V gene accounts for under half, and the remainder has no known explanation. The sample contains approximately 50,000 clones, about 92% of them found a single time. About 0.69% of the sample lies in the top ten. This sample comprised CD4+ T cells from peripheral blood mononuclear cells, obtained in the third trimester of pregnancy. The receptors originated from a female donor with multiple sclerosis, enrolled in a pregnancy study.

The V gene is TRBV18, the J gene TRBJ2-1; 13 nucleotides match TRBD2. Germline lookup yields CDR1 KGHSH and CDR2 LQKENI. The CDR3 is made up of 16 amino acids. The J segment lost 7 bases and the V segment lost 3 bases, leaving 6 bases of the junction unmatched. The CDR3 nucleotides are TGTGCCAGCTCACCGCCGGGACTAGCGGGACTGAATGAGCAGTTCTTC. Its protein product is CASSPPGLAGLNEQFF.

CDR3 in amino acids: CASSEGLRGSSYEQYF. CDR3 nucleotide sequence: TGTGCCAGCAGTGAAGGCCTTCGGGGAAGCTCCTACGAGCAGTACTTC. The V gene is TRBV25-1, the J gene TRBJ2-7; tentatively, D is TRBD2 (5 bases). The CDR3 loop spans 16 amino acids. Trimming stripped 2 bases from V and 0 bases from J, with 14 bases between. The germline gives CDR1 MGHDK, CDR2 SYGVNS.

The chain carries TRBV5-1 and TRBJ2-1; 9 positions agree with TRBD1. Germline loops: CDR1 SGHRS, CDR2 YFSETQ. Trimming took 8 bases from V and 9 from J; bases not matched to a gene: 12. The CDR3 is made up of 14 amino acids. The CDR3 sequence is CASGSTGGGGEQFF. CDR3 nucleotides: TGCGCCAGTGGATCGACAGGGGGAGGGGGTGAGCAGTTCTTC.

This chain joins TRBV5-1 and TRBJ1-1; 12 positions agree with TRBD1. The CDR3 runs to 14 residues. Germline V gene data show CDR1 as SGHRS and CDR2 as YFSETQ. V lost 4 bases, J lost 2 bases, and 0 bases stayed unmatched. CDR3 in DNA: TGCGCCAGCAGCGGGACAGGGGGCAACACTGAAGCTTTCTTT. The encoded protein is CASSGTGGNTEAFF. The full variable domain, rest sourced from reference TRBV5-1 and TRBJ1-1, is KAGVTQTPRYLIKTRGQQVTLSCSPISGHRSVSWYQQTPGQGLQFLFEYFSETQRNKGNFPGRFSGRQFSNSRSEMNVSTLELGDSALYLCASSGTGGNTEAFFGQGTRLTVV.

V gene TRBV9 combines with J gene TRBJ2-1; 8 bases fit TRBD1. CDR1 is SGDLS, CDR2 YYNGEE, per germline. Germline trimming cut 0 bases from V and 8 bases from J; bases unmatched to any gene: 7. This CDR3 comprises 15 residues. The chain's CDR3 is CASSVGPGGIYEQFF. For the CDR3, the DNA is TGTGCCAGCAGCGTAGGTCCAGGGGGCATCTATGAGCAGTTCTTC.

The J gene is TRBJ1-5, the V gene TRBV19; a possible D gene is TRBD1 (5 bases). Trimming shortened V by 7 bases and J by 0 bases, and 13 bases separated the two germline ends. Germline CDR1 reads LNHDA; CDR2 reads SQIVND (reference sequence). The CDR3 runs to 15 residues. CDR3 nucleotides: TGTGCCAGTACCACAGGCCATCATAGCAATCAGCCCCAGCATTTT. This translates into CASTTGHHSNQPQHF.

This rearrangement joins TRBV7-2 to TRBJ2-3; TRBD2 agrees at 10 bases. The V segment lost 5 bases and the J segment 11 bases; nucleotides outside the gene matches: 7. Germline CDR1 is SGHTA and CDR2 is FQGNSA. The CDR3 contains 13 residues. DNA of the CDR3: TGTGCCAGCAGCGTAGGTCTAGCGGGGGTGCAGTATTTT. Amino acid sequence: CASSVGLAGVQYF.

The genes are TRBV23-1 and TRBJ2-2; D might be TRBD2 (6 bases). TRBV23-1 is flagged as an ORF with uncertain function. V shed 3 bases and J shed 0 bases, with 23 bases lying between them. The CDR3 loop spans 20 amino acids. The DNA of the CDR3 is TGCGCCAGCAGTCACTCCTTTGGGGGAGGCTGGGGGGCGAACACCGGGGAGCTGTTTTTT. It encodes CASSHSFGGGWGANTGELFF.

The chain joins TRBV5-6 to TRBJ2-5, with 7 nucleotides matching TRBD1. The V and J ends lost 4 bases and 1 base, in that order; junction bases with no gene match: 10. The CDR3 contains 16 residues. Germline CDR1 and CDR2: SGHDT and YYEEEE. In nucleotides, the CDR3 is TGTGCCAGCAGCCAGAACAGGGGTGGCCCCCAAGAGACCCAGTACTTC. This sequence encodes CASSQNRGGPQETQYF.

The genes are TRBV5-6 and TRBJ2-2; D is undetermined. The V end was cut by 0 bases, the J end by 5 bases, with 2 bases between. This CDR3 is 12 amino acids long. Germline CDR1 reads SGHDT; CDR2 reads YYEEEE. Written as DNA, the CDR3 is TGTGCCAGCAGCTTGGCGACCGGGGAGCTGTTTTTT. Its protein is CASSLATGELFF.

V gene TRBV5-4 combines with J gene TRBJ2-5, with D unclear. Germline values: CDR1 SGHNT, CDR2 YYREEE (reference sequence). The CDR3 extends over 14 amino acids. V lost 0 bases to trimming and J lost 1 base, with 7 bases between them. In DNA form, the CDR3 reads TGTGCCAGCAGCTTGGACAGCTTCCAAGAGACCCAGTACTTC. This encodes CASSLDSFQETQYF.

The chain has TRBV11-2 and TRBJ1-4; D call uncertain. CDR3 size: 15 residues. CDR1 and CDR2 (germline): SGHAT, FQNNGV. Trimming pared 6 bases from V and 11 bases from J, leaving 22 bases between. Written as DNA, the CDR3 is TGTGCCAGCAGAGAAAAGGAAGGCAGATCGGAGAAACTGTTTTTT. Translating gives CASREKEGRSEKLFF.